These T cell receptor beta chains were read from a single sample in a study of T cell responses to AZD1222 COVID-19 vaccine. Clones were read by immunoSEQ multiplex PCR, and TCRdb kept only the in-frame ones, dropping some. This table has some 140,000 clones, about 91% appearing once. The source was peripheral blood, collected on day 0 of AZD1222 vaccination. These receptors were collected from an adult in good health. CDR3s include the opening cysteine and the closing phenylalanine or tryptophan. D genes are given only for firm matches. Expanded clones get a size class; other rows say once, few or many, or leave the size out.

>TRBV29-1|TRBD1|once|TRBJ2-7
TGCAGCACCCGACAGGGCCACGAGCAGTACTTC
CSTRQGHEQYF
>TRBV4-3|.|.|TRBJ1-4
TGCGCCAGCAGCCAAAGGGGGGCTAATGAAAAACTGTTTTTT
CASSQRGANEKLFF
>TRBV2|.|once|TRBJ1-6
TGTGCCAGCAAGGAGAGAGGGATCGGTTCACCCCTCCACTTT
CASKERGIGSPLHF
>TRBV28|.|.|TRBJ1-4
TGTGCCAGCAGTTTAACGGACCGAGCAACTAATGAAAAACTGTTTTTT
CASSLTDRATNEKLFF
>TRBV10-2|TRBD2|.|TRBJ2-3
TGCGCCAGCAGTTCTCCCCTACCGGGACTAGCGGGGTACACAGATACGCAGTATTTT
CASSSPLPGLAGYTDTQYF
>TRBV6-5|.|.|TRBJ2-2
TGTGCCAGCAGTCGACAGGTTAACACCGGGGAGCTGTTTTTT
CASSRQVNTGELFF
>TRBV5-6|.|.|TRBJ2-1
TGTGCCAGCAGCTTAGGGGACAATGAGCAGTTCTTC
CASSLGDNEQFF
>TRBV5-1|.|once|TRBJ2-5
TGCGCCAGCAGCTTACAGGACTGGGTTCAAGAGACCCAGTACTTC
CASSLQDWVQETQYF
>TRBV2|TRBD1|.|TRBJ1-5
TGTGCCAGCAGTGGGGACAGGGGGGCTGGTCAGCCCCAGCATTTT
CASSGDRGAGQPQHF
>TRBV11-3|.|.|TRBJ2-2
TGTGCCAGCAGCTACACGAACACCGGGGAGCTGTTTTTT
CASSYTNTGELFF
>TRBV11-2|.|.|TRBJ1-1
TGTGCCAGCAGCTTAGGGCCCACTGAAGCTTTCTTT
CASSLGPTEAFF
>TRBV28|TRBD2|.|TRBJ2-1
TGTGCCAGCAGTTTTGGACTAGACCTCTTCAATGAGCAGTTCTTC
CASSFGLDLFNEQFF
>TRBV5-1|.|.|TRBJ2-7
TGCGCCAGCAGCTTGGGGGGCGACTACGGGCAGTACTTC
CASSLGGDYGQYF
>TRBV6-4|.|once|TRBJ1-2
TGTGCCAGCAGTGACGGTGGGACAACTTATGGCTACACCTTC
CASSDGGTTYGYTF
>TRBV28|TRBD2|.|TRBJ2-1
TGTGCCAGCAGTTTGTACGGGAGGGCCAATGAGCAGTTCTTC
CASSLYGRANEQFF
>TRBV19|.|.|TRBJ1-4
TGTGCCAGTAGCCCGGGACTAAATGAAAAACTGTTTTTT
CASSPGLNEKLFF
>TRBV6-5|TRBD1|.|TRBJ1-2
TGTGCCAGCACCAGGGGGGCTGGCTACACCTTC
CASTRGAGYTF
>TRBV5-1|.|.|TRBJ2-7
TGCGCCAGCAGCTGGGGCATAGTCTCAACCTACGAGCAGTACTTC
CASSWGIVSTYEQYF
>TRBV27|.|few|TRBJ1-6
TGTGCCAGCACAACTTCCTCGGGGAAAATGGGGTACTCACCCCTCCACTTT
CASTTSSGKMGYSPLHF
>TRBV7-3|.|.|TRBJ2-7
TGTGCCAGCAGCTTAGCCGGGGGGCCCTACGAGCAGTACTTC
CASSLAGGPYEQYF
>TRBV12-5|.|.|TRBJ2-1
TGTGCTAGTGGTTTCAGTGCCTATGAGCAGTTCTTC
CASGFSAYEQFF
>TRBV27|.|.|TRBJ1-2
TGTGCCAGCAGTTTTAGCGACAGGAATGGCTACACCTTC
CASSFSDRNGYTF
>TRBV15|.|.|TRBJ2-5
TGTGCCACCAGCAGAGATTTGGGCGGGACCGTCTGGGGGGAGACCCAGTACTTC
CATSRDLGGTVWGETQYF
>TRBV25-1|TRBD2|.|TRBJ2-1
TGTGCCAGCAGTGGAACTAGCGGGGGGTACAATGAGCAGTTCTTC
CASSGTSGGYNEQFF
>TRBV10-1|TRBD1|.|TRBJ2-1
TGCGCCAGCAGTGGGGGAACAGGGGGAAAGCAGTTCTTC
CASSGGTGGKQFF
>TRBV29-1|TRBD1|.|TRBJ1-1
TGCAGCGTTGAGGGACTAGGGGGCGCGGGTACTGAAGCTTTCTTT
CSVEGLGGAGTEAFF
>TRBV2|.|.|TRBJ1-2
TGTGCCAGCAGTGAAGTAGGTAACAATGGCTACACCTTC
CASSEVGNNGYTF
>TRBV19|.|.|TRBJ1-1
TGTGCCAGTAGTATGAGGGGGGAGAACACTGAAGCTTTCTTT
CASSMRGENTEAFF
>TRBV28|TRBD2|.|TRBJ2-1
TGTGCCAGCAGTTGGGGGACTAGCGTCTCCAATGAGCAGTTCTTC
CASSWGTSVSNEQFF
>TRBV7-6|.|.|TRBJ1-5
TGTGCCAGCAGCTTGAAACCAGGTAGCAATCAGCCCCAGCATTTT
CASSLKPGSNQPQHF
>TRBV6-5|.|.|TRBJ1-6
TGTGCCAGCAGTTCGGGTCTAGTGGCACCCCTCCACTTT
CASSSGLVAPLHF
>TRBV30|.|once|TRBJ1-2
TGTGCCTGGAGTCGTCAGCCCAGCGTCTATGGCTACACCTTC
CAWSRQPSVYGYTF
>TRBV19|.|.|TRBJ2-7
TGTGCCAGTAGTATTGACCAGCGAGGCAACGAGCAGTACTTC
CASSIDQRGNEQYF
>TRBV4-1|.|.|TRBJ1-3
TGCGCCAGCAGCCCAGATGGAGGGTATGGAAACACCATATATTTT
CASSPDGGYGNTIYF
>TRBV25-1|.|.|TRBJ2-1
TGTGCCAGCAGTGAATACAGGGGCTCCTACAATGAGCAGTTCTTC
CASSEYRGSYNEQFF
>TRBV4-2|TRBD1|.|TRBJ1-2
TGTGCCAGCAGCCAGCGTCGGGACAGTCGGAGCTCTGGCTACACCTTC
CASSQRRDSRSSGYTF
>TRBV10-3|TRBD1|.|TRBJ1-5
TGTGCCATCAGTGAGCCCGGGACAGGGACCACGGATCAGCCCCAGCATTTT
CAISEPGTGTTDQPQHF
>TRBV5-1|TRBD1|.|TRBJ1-2
TGCGCCAGCAGCCAACAGGGGGCTGGTGGCTACACCTTC
CASSQQGAGGYTF
>TRBV30|.|.|TRBJ1-6
TGTGCCTGGGGCGGACAGCGTAATTCACCCCTCCACTTT
CAWGGQRNSPLHF
>TRBV4-2|.|.|TRBJ1-2
TGTGCCAGCAGCCAAGATCATGACAGGACGGGTGATGGCTACACCTTC
CASSQDHDRTGDGYTF
>TRBV7-9|TRBD1|.|TRBJ1-3
TGTGCCAGCAGTTCCGGGACAGGGTTCTCTGGAAACACCATATATTTT
CASSSGTGFSGNTIYF
>TRBV5-5|.|once|TRBJ1-2
TGTGCCAGCAGCCCGATGCCGGCCATGAGGGACTACACCTTC
CASSPMPAMRDYTF
>TRBV9|TRBD2|.|TRBJ2-3
TGTGCCAGCAGCGTAGGCGGGAGTAAGACAGATACGCAGTATTTT
CASSVGGSKTDTQYF
>TRBV19|.|.|TRBJ2-3
TGTGCCAGTAGTATAGGGAGCACGCAGTATTTT
CASSIGSTQYF
>TRBV5-4|.|medium-sized|TRBJ2-7
TGTGCCAGCAGCGGAGCGGACTCCTACGAGCAGTACTTC
CASSGADSYEQYF
>TRBV5-1|.|.|TRBJ2-7
TGCGCCAGCAGCTTGATAGCACTAGGTGGAAGGTCCTACGAGCAGTACTTC
CASSLIALGGRSYEQYF
>TRBV5-1|.|.|TRBJ1-2
TGCGCCAGCAGCTTGGGGTCGGTGAGCTCCTATGGCTACACCTTC
CASSLGSVSSYGYTF
>TRBV7-9|.|medium-sized|TRBJ2-3
TGTGCCAGCAGCTCCACGACTTCCCCGGGAACAGATACGCAGTATTTT
CASSSTTSPGTDTQYF
>TRBV5-4|.|.|TRBJ2-5
TGTGCCAGCAGCTTGATGGGCCGCGGGGAGACCCAGTACTTC
CASSLMGRGETQYF
>TRBV5-1|.|once|TRBJ1-1
TGCGCCAGCAGCATAAGGACACGGAACACTGAAGCTTTCTTT
CASSIRTRNTEAFF